The 7 T cell receptor beta chains in this list originate from one sample, sequenced in a study of T cell responses to AZD1222 COVID-19 vaccine. Some clones are missing from TCRdb's copy, which holds only in-frame ones; the method was immunoSEQ multiplex PCR. Among approximately 120,000 clones listed, approximately 91% were seen once. This sample comprised peripheral blood, obtained on day 0 of MenACWY control vaccination. Source of these receptors: an adult in good health.

The J gene is TRBJ1-5, the V gene TRBV7-3, with unresolved D. This CDR3 contains 13 residues. V lost 0 bases to trimming and J lost 3 bases, with 3 bases between them. Germline lookup yields CDR1 SGHTA and CDR2 FQGTGA. This chain's CDR3 is CASSLTANQPQHF. Here the CDR3 DNA reads TGTGCCAGCAGCTTAACCGCCAATCAGCCCCAGCATTTT.

The chain uses TRBV5-1 and TRBJ2-5, with D possibly matching TRBD2 (6 bases). Trimming pared 1 base from V and 5 bases from J, leaving 15 bases between. Germline values: CDR1 SGHRS, CDR2 YFSETQ. This CDR3 comprises 15 residues. DNA for the CDR3: TGCGCCAGCAGCTTGATAGGGACTCTCGGGGAGACCCAGTACTTC. Protein product: CASSLIGTLGETQYF.

In the case of this clone: The identical CDR3 is also encoded by other nucleotide sequences in the sample. This chain links TRBV9 with TRBJ2-3, with D unclear. Deletions cut 3 bases from V and 2 bases from J, with 4 bases between. CDR3 length: 12 residues. Germline assignment: CDR1 SGDLS and CDR2 YYNGEE. DNA for the CDR3: TGTGCCAGCAGCGCCAACACAGATACGCAGTATTTT. Translation gives CASSANTDTQYF.

V usage is TRBV27 and J usage is TRBJ2-1; 10 bases align to TRBD2. The CDR3 is made up of 15 amino acids. After removal of 1 base from V and 6 bases from J, the junction contained 3 bases not matched to a gene. Germline V gene data show CDR1 as MNHEY and CDR2 as SMNVEV (reference sequence). The CDR3 loop reads CASSLYPSGSNEQFF. CDR3 coding DNA: TGTGCCAGCAGTTTATATCCTAGCGGGAGCAATGAGCAGTTCTTC.

The chain uses TRBV7-2 and TRBJ2-3; D not resolved. Germline V gene sequence: CDR1 SGHTA, CDR2 FQGNSA. The length of the CDR3 is 16 residues. The V end was cut by 6 bases, the J end by 0 bases, with 16 bases between. The CDR3, as DNA: TGTGCCAGCAGTAAGTGGGCGGACGCTAGCACAGATACGCAGTATTTT. This sequence encodes CASSKWADASTDTQYF.

V usage is TRBV7-3 and J usage is TRBJ1-1; no definite D call. Trimming left V 4 bases short and J 2 bases short, with 23 bases between. Germline CDR1 and CDR2: SGHTA and FQGTGA. This CDR3 has 18 residues. CDR3 region: CASSSRAGPGRINTEAFF. DNA of the CDR3: TGTGCCAGCAGCTCCCGCGCCGGGCCGGGTCGGATAAACACTGAAGCTTTCTTT.

The chain combines TRBV7-6 with TRBJ1-3; 7 positions agree with TRBD1. The CDR3 runs to 16 residues. Germline V gene sequence: CDR1 SGHVS, CDR2 FNYEAQ. The ends lost 5 bases at V and 2 bases at J; junction bases unmatched: 9. CDR3 protein: CASSDLRQGTGNTIYF. CDR3 DNA: TGTGCCAGCAGCGATCTAAGACAGGGCACTGGAAACACCATATATTTT.